Listed below are T cell receptor beta chains from one sample, sequenced in a study of T cell responses to AZD1222 COVID-19 vaccine. Assay: immunoSEQ multiplex PCR; the TCRdb copy retains only in-frame clones and omits some. Of about 60,000 clones listed, about 80% are singletons. This material consisted of peripheral blood, taken 28 days after the second AZD1222 dose. Every receptor here comes from an adult who received the AZD1222 COVID-19 vaccine. Both conserved end residues are part of each CDR3. The D gene is left open where the match is weak. Some rows mark clone size as missing; the rest say once, few, many or name a class of expanded clone.

TRBV5-1	NA	NA	TRBJ1-2	TGCGCCAGCAGCTTGCCGGGATATGGCTACACCTTC	CASSLPGYGYTF
TRBV6-5	NA	NA	TRBJ1-5	TGTGCCAGCAGTTTGTCCTCATCGCGTGGGCCCCAGCATTTT	CASSLSSSRGPQHF
TRBV5-1	TRBD2	NA	TRBJ2-1	TGCGCCAGCAGCTTGACGGTTCTAGCGGGGGCGGTGGAGCAGTTCTTC	CASSLTVLAGAVEQFF
TRBV20-1	NA	NA	TRBJ2-7	TGCAGTGCTAGCTCTGTCTACGAGCAGTACTTC	CSASSVYEQYF
TRBV10-1	NA	NA	TRBJ1-6	TGCGCCAGCAGTGGACAGGAGAATTCACCCCTCCACTTT	CASSGQENSPLHF
TRBV5-1	NA	NA	TRBJ1-4	TGCGCCAGCAGCCAAATTACAGCAACTAATGAAAAACTGTTTTTT	CASSQITATNEKLFF
TRBV19	TRBD1	once	TRBJ2-6	TGTGCCAGTAGTATAGTCAGGGGACAGGGCTCGGGGGCCAACGTCCTGACTTTC	CASSIVRGQGSGANVLTF
TRBV13	NA	NA	TRBJ1-2	TGTGCCAGCAGCTCCCGGATAGGCTATGGCTACACCTTC	CASSSRIGYGYTF
TRBV29-1	NA	NA	TRBJ1-2	TGCAGCGTCGCTGAGCAGGGCTATGGCTACACCTTC	CSVAEQGYGYTF
TRBV10-1	NA	NA	TRBJ2-3	TGCGCCAGCAGTGACGTCGGTAGCACAGATACGCAGTATTTT	CASSDVGSTDTQYF
TRBV4-2	NA	NA	TRBJ2-2	TGTGCCAGCAGCCGCGACAGCCAGGGGTTAACCGGGGAGCTGTTTTTT	CASSRDSQGLTGELFF
TRBV6-5	NA	NA	TRBJ1-1	TGTGCCAGCAGTTACAGGGCAGGACCGAACACTGAAGCTTTCTTT	CASSYRAGPNTEAFF
TRBV7-8	NA	NA	TRBJ2-7	TGTGCCAGCACCCCGCCCCTCAGGATGAGCTCCTACGAGCAGTACTTC	CASTPPLRMSSYEQYF
TRBV5-4	TRBD1	NA	TRBJ1-1	TGTGCCAGCAGCCCGGAGGCAGGGGGAGGCACTGAAGCTTTCTTT	CASSPEAGGGTEAFF
TRBV7-6	NA	NA	TRBJ1-5	TGTGCCAGCAGCTTAACGGGGAATCAGCCCCAGCATTTT	CASSLTGNQPQHF
TRBV25-1	TRBD1	NA	TRBJ1-4	TGTGCCAGCAGTGAGTCACAGGGGAATGAAAAACTGTTTTTT	CASSESQGNEKLFF
TRBV9	TRBD1	NA	TRBJ2-1	TGTGCCAGCAGCGTAGCGGGTACAGGGGGCCATGAGCAGTTCTTC	CASSVAGTGGHEQFF
TRBV21-1	NA	once	TRBJ2-1	TGTGCCAGCAGCAAAGTTCTGCGGGACAAGGAGGTGGCTCACAATGAGCAGTTCTTC	CASSKVLRDKEVAHNEQFF
TRBV18	NA	few	TRBJ2-7	TGTGCCAGCAAGGGGAGCTCCTACGAGCAGTACTTC	CASKGSSYEQYF
TRBV6-5	NA	NA	TRBJ1-5	TGTGCCAGCAGTACCGACAGGAATCAGCCCCAGCATTTT	CASSTDRNQPQHF
TRBV28	TRBD1	NA	TRBJ1-5	TGTGCCAGCAGTTCCCAGGGGGCCGTAAGCAATCAGCCCCAGCATTTT	CASSSQGAVSNQPQHF
TRBV7-9	NA	NA	TRBJ1-1	TGTGCCAGCAGCTCGGGACAAGACACTGAAGCTTTCTTT	CASSSGQDTEAFF
TRBV28	TRBD1	NA	TRBJ1-2	TGTGCCAGCAGTTTGGCGGGGACAGGGGGTGTTGGCTACACCTTC	CASSLAGTGGVGYTF
TRBV5-4	TRBD2	NA	TRBJ2-3	TGTGCCAGCAGCGCTAGCGGGGGCCACACAGATACGCAGTATTTT	CASSASGGHTDTQYF
TRBV19	TRBD1	NA	TRBJ1-6	TGTGCCAGTAGTACCACAGGGGCCAAGGGTTCACCCCTCCACTTT	CASSTTGAKGSPLHF
TRBV19	TRBD1	NA	TRBJ1-3	TGTGCCAGTAGTAAGGGGGCTGTTTCTGGAAACACCATATATTTT	CASSKGAVSGNTIYF
TRBV7-9	NA	few	TRBJ2-7	TGTGCCAGCAGCTGGACCGATCCGCAGCAGTACTTC	CASSWTDPQQYF
TRBV7-2	NA	NA	TRBJ2-3	TGTGCCAGCAGCTTAGAACTCACAGATACGCAGTATTTT	CASSLELTDTQYF
TRBV6-5	TRBD1	NA	TRBJ2-2	TGTGCCACCGCTATGGACAGGGGGCTTTCCGGGGAGCTGTTTTTT	CATAMDRGLSGELFF
TRBV14	NA	NA	TRBJ1-6	TGTGCCAGCAGCCAAGTGGGGGGGTTACCCCTCCACTTT	CASSQVGGLPLHF